The following is a T cell receptor beta chain sequence with its context. This specimen includes other DNA sequences encoding the same CDR3. There are 13 residues in the CDR3. Germline CDR1 reads MDHEN; CDR2 reads SYDVKM. The germline V and J ends were trimmed by 3 bases and 0 bases, with 5 bases remaining between them. Assay: immunoSEQ multiplex PCR; the TCRdb copy retains only in-frame clones and omits some. The table records 440,000 or so clones, 70% to 90% of them present only once. This sample stems from a study of Ad26.COV2.S vaccination and SARS-CoV-2 variants. Regarding treatment: about 20 received Ad26.COV2.S at low or high dose, single or two shots; five or six received placebo; per-sample allocation not given. Day 63 after the first injection of vaccine or placebo was the sampling time.

The rearrangement uses TRBV28 and TRBJ1-1; D not certain. The sequence came from a person aged 18-65 years who received the Ad26.COV2.S COVID-19 vaccine or a placebo. Sample: peripheral blood, taken in a trial of Ad26.COV2.S vaccine versus placebo. The CDR3 protein is CASSLLMNTEAFF. The DNA for the CDR3 is TGTGCCAGCAGTTTGCTGATGAACACTGAAGCTTTCTTT.